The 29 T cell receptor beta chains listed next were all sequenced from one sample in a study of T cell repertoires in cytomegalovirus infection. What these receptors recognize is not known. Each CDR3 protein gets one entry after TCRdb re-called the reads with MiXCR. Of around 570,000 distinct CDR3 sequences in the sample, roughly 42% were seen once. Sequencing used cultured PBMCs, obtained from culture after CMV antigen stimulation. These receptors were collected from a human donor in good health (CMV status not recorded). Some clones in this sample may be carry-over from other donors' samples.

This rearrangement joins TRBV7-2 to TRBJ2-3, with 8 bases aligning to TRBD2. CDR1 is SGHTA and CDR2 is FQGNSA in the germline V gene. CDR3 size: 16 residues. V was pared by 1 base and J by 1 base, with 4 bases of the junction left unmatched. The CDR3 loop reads CASSLDGGAGTDTQYF. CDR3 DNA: TGTGCCAGCAGCTTAGACGGGGGGGCCGGCACAGATACGCAGTATTTT.

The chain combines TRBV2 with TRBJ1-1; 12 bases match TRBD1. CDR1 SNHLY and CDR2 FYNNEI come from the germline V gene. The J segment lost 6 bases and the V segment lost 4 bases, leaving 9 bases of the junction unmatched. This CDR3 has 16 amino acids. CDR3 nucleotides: TGTGCCAGCAGTGTGGGACAGGGGGCGCGAGGGGCTGAAGCTTTCTTT. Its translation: CASSVGQGARGAEAFF.

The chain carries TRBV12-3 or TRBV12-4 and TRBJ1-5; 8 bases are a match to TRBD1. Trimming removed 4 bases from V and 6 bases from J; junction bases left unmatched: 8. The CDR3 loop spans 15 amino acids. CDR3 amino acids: CASSSDRAIPQPQHF. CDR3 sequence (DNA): TGTGCCAGCAGTTCGGACAGGGCTATTCCTCAGCCCCAGCATTTT.

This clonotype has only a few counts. CDR3 residues: CASSGREGSNQPQHF. The DNA of the CDR3 is TGTGCCAGCAGCGGCAGGGAGGGAAGCAATCAGCCCCAGCATTTT. The chain has TRBV7-8 and TRBJ1-5, with D possibly TRBD1 on 5 matching bases. The germline CDR1 and CDR2 sequences are SGHVS and FQNEAQ. Trimming cost V 5 bases and J 1 base, with 12 bases left between them. The CDR3 has 15 amino acids.

The CDR3 loop reads CASSFAGGAAAKNIQYF. CDR3 nucleotide sequence: TGTGCCAGCAGTTTCGCAGGGGGCGCCGCGGCCAAAAACATTCAGTACTTC. This sequence joins TRBV28 and TRBJ2-4; 8 nucleotides match TRBD1. The CDR3 runs to 17 residues. Germline loops: CDR1 MDHEN, CDR2 SYDVKM. After removal of 3 bases from V and 1 base from J, the junction contained 8 bases not matched to a gene.

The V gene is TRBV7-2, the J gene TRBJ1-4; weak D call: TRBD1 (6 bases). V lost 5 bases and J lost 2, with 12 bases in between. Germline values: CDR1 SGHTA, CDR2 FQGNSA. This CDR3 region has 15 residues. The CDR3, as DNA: TGTGCCAGCAGCCTCCCTCAGGGGACTAATGAAAAACTGTTTTTT. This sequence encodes CASSLPQGTNEKLFF.

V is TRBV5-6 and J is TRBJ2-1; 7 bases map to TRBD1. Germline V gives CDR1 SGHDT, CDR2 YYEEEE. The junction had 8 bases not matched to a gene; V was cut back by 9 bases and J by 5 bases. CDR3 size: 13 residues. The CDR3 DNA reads TGTGCCACTCGGACAGGAGGCGACAATGAGCAGTTCTTC. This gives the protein CATRTGGDNEQFF.

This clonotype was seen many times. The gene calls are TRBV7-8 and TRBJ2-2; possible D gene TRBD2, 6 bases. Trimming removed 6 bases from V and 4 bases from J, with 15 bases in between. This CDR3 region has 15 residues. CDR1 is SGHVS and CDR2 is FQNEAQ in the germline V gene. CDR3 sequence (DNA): TGTGCCAGCAGTTCCGGGGGTCGGGGCACCGGGGAGCTGTTTTTT. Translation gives CASSSGGRGTGELFF.

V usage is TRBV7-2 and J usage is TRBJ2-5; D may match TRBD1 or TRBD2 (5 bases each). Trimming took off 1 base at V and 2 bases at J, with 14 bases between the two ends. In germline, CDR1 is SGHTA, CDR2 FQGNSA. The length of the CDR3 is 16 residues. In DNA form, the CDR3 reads TGTGCCAGCAGCTTAGTAGGCGGTGGGGGACAAGAGACCCAGTACTTC. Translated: CASSLVGGGGQETQYF. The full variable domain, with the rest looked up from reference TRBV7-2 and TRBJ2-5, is GAGVSQSPSNKVTEKGKDVELRCDPISGHTALYWYRQSLGQGLEFLIYFQGNSAPDKSGLPSDRFSAERTGGSVSTLTIQRTQQEDSAVYLCASSLVGGGGQETQYFGPGTRLLVL.

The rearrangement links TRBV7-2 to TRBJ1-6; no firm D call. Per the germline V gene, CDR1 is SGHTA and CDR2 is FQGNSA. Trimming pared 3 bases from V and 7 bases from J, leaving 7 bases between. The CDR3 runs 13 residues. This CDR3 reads CASSLDQNSPLHF. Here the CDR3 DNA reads TGTGCCAGCAGCTTGGACCAGAATTCACCCCTCCACTTT.

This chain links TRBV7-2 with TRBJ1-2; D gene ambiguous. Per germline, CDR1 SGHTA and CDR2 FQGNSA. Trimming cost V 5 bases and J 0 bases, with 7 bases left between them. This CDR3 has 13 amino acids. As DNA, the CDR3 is TGTGCCAGCAGCCCGCTAGCTAACTATGGCTACACCTTC. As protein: CASSPLANYGYTF.

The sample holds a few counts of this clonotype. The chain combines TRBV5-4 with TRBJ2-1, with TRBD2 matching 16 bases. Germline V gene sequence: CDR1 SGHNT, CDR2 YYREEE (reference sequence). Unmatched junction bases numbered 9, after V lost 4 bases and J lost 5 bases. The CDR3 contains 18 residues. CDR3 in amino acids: CASSLPGTSGGAHNEQFF. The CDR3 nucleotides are TGTGCCAGCAGCCTCCCCGGGACTAGCGGGGGGGCCCACAATGAGCAGTTCTTC.

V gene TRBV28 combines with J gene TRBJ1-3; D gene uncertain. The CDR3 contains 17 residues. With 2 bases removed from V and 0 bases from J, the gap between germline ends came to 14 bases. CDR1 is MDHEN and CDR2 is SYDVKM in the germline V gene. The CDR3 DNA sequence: TGTGCCAGCAGTTTAGGGTTGGGTTACTTCTCTGGAAACACCATATATTTT. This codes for CASSLGLGYFSGNTIYF.

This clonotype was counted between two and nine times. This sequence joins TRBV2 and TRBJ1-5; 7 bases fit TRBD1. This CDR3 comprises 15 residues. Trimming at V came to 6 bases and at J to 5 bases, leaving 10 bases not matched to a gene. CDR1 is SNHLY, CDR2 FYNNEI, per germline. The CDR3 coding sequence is TGTGCCAGCAGCAGGGACAGCCAAACTTATCAGCCCCAGCATTTT. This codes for CASSRDSQTYQPQHF.

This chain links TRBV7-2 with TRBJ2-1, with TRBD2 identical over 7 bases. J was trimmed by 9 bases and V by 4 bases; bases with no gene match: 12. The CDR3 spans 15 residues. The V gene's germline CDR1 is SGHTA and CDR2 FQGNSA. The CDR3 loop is CASSYQWRGGGEQFF. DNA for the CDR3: TGTGCCAGCAGCTACCAATGGAGGGGCGGGGGTGAGCAGTTCTTC.

The CDR3 protein is CASRLRRDTDTQYF. Written as DNA, the CDR3 is TGTGCCAGCAGACTTCGAAGAGACACAGATACGCAGTATTTT. J is TRBJ2-3 and V is TRBV6-2 or TRBV6-3; no firm D call. The germline CDR1 and CDR2 sequences are MNHEY and SVGEGT. With 6 bases removed from V and 2 bases from J, the gap between germline ends came to 12 bases. The length of the CDR3 is 14 residues.

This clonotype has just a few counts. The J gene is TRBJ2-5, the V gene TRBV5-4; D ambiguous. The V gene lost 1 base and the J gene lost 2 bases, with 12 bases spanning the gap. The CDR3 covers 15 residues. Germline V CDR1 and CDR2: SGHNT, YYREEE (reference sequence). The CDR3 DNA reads TGTGCCAGCAGCTTGATAGGAGACTCACAAGAGACCCAGTACTTC. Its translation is CASSLIGDSQETQYF.

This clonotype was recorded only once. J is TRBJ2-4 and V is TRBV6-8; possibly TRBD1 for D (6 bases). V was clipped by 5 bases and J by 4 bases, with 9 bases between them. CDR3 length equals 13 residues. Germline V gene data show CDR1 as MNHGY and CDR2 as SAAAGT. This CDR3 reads CASSNGQKNIQYF. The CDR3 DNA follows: TGTGCCAGCAGTAATGGACAGAAAAACATTCAGTACTTC.

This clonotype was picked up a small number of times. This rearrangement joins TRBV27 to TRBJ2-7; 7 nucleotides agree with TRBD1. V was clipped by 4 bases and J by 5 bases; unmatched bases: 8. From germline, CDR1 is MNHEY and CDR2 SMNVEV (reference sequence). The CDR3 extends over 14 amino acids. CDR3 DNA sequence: TGTGCCAGCAGTTCCCGACAGGGCGCCAACGAGCAGTACTTC. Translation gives CASSSRQGANEQYF.

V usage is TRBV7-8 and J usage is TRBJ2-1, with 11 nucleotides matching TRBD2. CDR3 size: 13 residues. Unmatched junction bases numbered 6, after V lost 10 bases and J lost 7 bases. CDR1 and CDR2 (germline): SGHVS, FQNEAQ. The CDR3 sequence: CATSSGRGNEQFF. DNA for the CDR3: TGTGCCACCAGTAGCGGGAGGGGTAATGAGCAGTTCTTC.

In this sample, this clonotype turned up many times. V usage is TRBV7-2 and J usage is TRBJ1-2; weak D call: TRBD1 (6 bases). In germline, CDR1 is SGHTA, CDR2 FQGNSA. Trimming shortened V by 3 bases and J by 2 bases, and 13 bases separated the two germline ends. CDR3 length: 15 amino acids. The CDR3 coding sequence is TGTGCCAGCAGCTTTACCAGGGGAAGGAACTATGGCTACACCTTC. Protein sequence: CASSFTRGRNYGYTF.

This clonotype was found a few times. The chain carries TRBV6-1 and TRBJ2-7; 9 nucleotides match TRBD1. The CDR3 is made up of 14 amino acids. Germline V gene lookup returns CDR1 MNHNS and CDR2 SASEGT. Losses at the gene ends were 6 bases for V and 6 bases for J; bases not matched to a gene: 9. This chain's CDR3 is CASRKWGTGSEQYF. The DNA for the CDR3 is TGTGCCAGCAGAAAGTGGGGGACAGGGAGCGAGCAGTACTTC.

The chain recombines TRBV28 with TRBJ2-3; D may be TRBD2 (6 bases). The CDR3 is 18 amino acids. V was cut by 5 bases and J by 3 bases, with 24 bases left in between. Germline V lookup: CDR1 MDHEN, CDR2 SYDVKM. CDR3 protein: CASSTEDQYLGGTDTQYF. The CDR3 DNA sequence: TGTGCCAGCAGTACCGAGGACCAGTATCTCGGGGGAACAGATACGCAGTATTTT. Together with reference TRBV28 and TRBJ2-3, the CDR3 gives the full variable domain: DVKVTQSSRYLVKRTGEKVFLECVQDMDHENMFWYRQDPGLGLRLIYFSYDVKMKEKGDIPEGYSVSREKKERFSLILESASTNQTSMYLCASSTEDQYLGGTDTQYFGPGTRLTVL.

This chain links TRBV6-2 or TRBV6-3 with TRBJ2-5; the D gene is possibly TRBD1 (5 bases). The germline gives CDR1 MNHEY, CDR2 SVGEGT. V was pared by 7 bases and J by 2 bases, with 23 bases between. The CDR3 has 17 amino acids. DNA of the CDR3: TGTGCCAGCATAGTCCAGTCGTGGAGCCCAGGGCAAGAGACCCAGTACTTC. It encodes CASIVQSWSPGQETQYF.

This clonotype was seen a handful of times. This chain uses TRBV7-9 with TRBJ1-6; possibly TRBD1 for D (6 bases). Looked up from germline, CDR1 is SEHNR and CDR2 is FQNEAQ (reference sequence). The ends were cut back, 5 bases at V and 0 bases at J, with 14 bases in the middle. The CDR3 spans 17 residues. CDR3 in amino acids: CASSNPGTSSYNSPLHF. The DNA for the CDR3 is TGTGCCAGCAGCAATCCCGGGACAAGCTCCTATAATTCACCCCTCCACTTT.

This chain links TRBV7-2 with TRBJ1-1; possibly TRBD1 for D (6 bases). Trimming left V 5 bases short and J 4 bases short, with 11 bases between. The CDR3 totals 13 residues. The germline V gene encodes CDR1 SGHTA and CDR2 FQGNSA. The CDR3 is CASSQTRGTEAFF. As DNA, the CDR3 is TGTGCCAGCAGCCAGACCAGGGGCACTGAAGCTTTCTTT.

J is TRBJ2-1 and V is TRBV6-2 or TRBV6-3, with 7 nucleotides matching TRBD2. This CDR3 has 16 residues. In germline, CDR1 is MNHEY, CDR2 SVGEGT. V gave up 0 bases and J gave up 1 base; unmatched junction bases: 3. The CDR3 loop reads CASSYSGRGSYNEQFF. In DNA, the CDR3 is TGTGCCAGCAGTTACTCGGGGCGGGGGTCCTACAATGAGCAGTTCTTC.

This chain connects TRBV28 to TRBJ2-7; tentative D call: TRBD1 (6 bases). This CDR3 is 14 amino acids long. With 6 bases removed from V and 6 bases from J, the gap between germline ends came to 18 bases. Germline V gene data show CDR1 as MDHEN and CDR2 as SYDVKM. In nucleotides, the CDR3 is TGTGCCAGCAGGGCGGCAGGGGTCGGAGGCGAGCAGTACTTC. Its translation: CASRAAGVGGEQYF. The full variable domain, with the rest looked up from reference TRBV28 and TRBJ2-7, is DVKVTQSSRYLVKRTGEKVFLECVQDMDHENMFWYRQDPGLGLRLIYFSYDVKMKEKGDIPEGYSVSREKKERFSLILESASTNQTSMYLCASRAAGVGGEQYFGPGTRLTVT.

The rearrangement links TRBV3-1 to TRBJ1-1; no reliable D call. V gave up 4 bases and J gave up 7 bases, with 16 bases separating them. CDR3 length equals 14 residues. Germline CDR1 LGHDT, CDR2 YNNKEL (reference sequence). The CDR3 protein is CASSPRTDGDEAFF. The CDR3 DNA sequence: TGTGCCAGCAGCCCAAGGACCGACGGGGATGAAGCTTTCTTT.